This TCR beta chain came from a study of CD8 T cells in ankylosing spondylitis. CDR1 SEHNR and CDR2 FQNEAQ come from the germline V gene (reference sequence). V was cut by 5 bases and J by 1 base, with 12 bases left in between. The CDR3 contains 15 residues. TCRdb re-called the 5' RACE reads with MiXCR, one entry per CDR3 protein. This sample has just over 350,000 distinct CDR3 sequences; more than 20% occur once, and the top ten carry around 13%. The sequencing sample was made of blood, either unsorted or a sorted T cell fraction (not recorded which). The source of this sequence is a male donor with ankylosing spondylitis or in good health (not recorded which). The chain joins TRBV7-9 to TRBJ1-5, with D possibly matching TRBD1 (5 bases). CDR3 sequence (DNA): TGTGCCAGCAGCCCCTCCGGGGCAAGCAATCAGCCCCAGCATTTT. Its protein is CASSPSGASNQPQHF.